Each of the 20 T cell receptor beta chains below was sequenced from the same sample in a study of a mutant IDH1 vaccine in newly diagnosed glioma. Time point here: baseline, week 1 (first vaccination visit). The sample's treatment: pre-vaccination baseline after standard-of-care therapy. TCRdb's copy holds only in-frame clones and misses some; the assay was immunoSEQ multiplex PCR. The data contain around 50,000 clones, roughly 88% of them singletons. Specimen: PBMCs, collected from a glioma patient treated with radiotherapy, temozolomide or both. These TCRs come from a man in his forties with glioma.

The genes are TRBV18 and TRBJ2-2; D not certain. This CDR3 comprises 14 residues. With 2 bases removed from V and 4 bases from J, the gap between germline ends came to 8 bases. Germline values: CDR1 KGHSH, CDR2 LQKENI. CDR3 protein: CASSPAGATGELFF. CDR3 nucleotides: TGTGCCAGCTCACCAGCCGGAGCCACCGGGGAGCTGTTTTTT.

This clone was observed a single time. One junction end does not reproduce the germline sequence, and a read error may be involved. The same CDR3 is also encoded by other DNA sequences in this sample. This chain connects TRBV6-5 to TRBJ1-1; 7 positions match TRBD1. The CDR3 has 14 amino acids. CDR1 and CDR2 (germline): MNHEY, SVGAGI. CDR3 sequence: CASSNQGVYAEAFF. In DNA, the CDR3 is TGTGCTAGCAGTAACCAGGGGGTGTACGCTGAAGCTTTCTTT.

The chain carries TRBV7-2 and TRBJ1-1, with no clear D. V was cut by 3 bases and J by 4 bases, with 12 bases left in between. Germline V gene lookup returns CDR1 SGHTA and CDR2 FQGNSA. The CDR3 length is 14 residues. The CDR3 bases are TGTGCCAGCAGCTTCGGCAGTTTCGGCACTGAAGCTTTCTTT. This translates into CASSFGSFGTEAFF.

V is TRBV4-3 and J is TRBJ2-7; no firm D call. The CDR3 has 15 residues. Looked up from germline, CDR1 is LGHNA and CDR2 is YSLEER. With 0 bases removed from V and 3 bases from J, the gap between germline ends came to 12 bases. DNA for the CDR3: TGCGCCAGCAGCCAAGATTCGAGTAGGGTCTACGAGCAGTACTTC. As protein: CASSQDSSRVYEQYF.

V usage is TRBV11-2 and J usage is TRBJ2-2; D ambiguous. Germline-derived CDR1 and CDR2 are SGHAT and FQNNGV. V was shortened by 2 bases and J by 0 bases, with 1 base between the two germline ends. The CDR3 length is 13 residues. As DNA, the CDR3 is TGTGCCAGCAGCTTATCGAACACCGGGGAGCTGTTTTTT. This encodes CASSLSNTGELFF.

V usage is TRBV19 and J usage is TRBJ2-3, with D perhaps TRBD1 (5 bases). This CDR3 contains 15 residues. V lost 1 base and J lost 3, with 11 bases in between. Germline values: CDR1 LNHDA, CDR2 SQIVND (reference sequence). Written as DNA, the CDR3 is TGTGCCAGTAGTATAGTTGCCAGGGCTACAGATACGCAGTATTTT. This translates into CASSIVARATDTQYF.

The V gene is TRBV7-9, the J gene TRBJ2-2, with D unresolved. V lost 8 bases and J 5 bases, leaving 15 bases between the germline ends. The CDR3 extends over 14 amino acids. Looked up from germline, CDR1 is SEHNR and CDR2 is FQNEAQ (reference sequence). The CDR3 loop reads CASPRIAATGELFF. In DNA, the CDR3 is TGTGCCAGCCCCAGAATAGCTGCGACCGGGGAGCTGTTTTTT.

The V call is TRBV4-1, the J call TRBJ1-2; D is unclear. Germline V gene data show CDR1 as MGHRA and CDR2 as YSYEKL. Trimming removed 1 base from V and 5 bases from J, with 8 bases in between. The length of the CDR3 is 13 residues. The CDR3 DNA reads TGCGCCAGCAGCCAAGTGGCGGGTTATGGCTACACCTTC. This codes for CASSQVAGYGYTF.

This clone was seen only a few times. The chain couples TRBV7-2 to TRBJ1-5, with unresolved D. V dropped 4 bases and J dropped 2 bases, with 12 bases sitting between them. The CDR3 loop spans 15 amino acids. Germline V gene sequence: CDR1 SGHTA, CDR2 FQGNSA. DNA for the CDR3: TGTGCCAGCAGCTCCCGCGGGTACGGCAATCAGCCCCAGCATTTT. It is translated as CASSSRGYGNQPQHF.

The V and J genes are TRBV20-1 and TRBJ1-2; D is possibly TRBD1 (5 bases). Deletions cut 3 bases from V and 8 bases from J, with 10 bases between. Germline V gene data show CDR1 as DFQATT and CDR2 as SNEGSKA (reference sequence). The CDR3 runs 11 residues. Here the CDR3 DNA reads TGCAGTGCTAGGGAGGGGTGGGGCTACACCTTC. Translating gives CSAREGWGYTF.

The gene calls are TRBV18 and TRBJ2-3; 12 bases map to TRBD2. Germline CDR1 KGHSH, CDR2 LQKENI. The J segment lost 5 bases and the V segment lost 6 bases, leaving 3 bases of the junction unmatched. There are 14 residues in the CDR3. CDR3 amino acids: CASSRLAGEDTQYF. Written as DNA, the CDR3 is TGTGCCAGCTCTCGACTAGCGGGAGAAGATACGCAGTATTTT.

The chain couples TRBV5-1 to TRBJ2-3, with 7 bases that match TRBD2. The CDR3 is 14 residues long. J gave up 6 bases and V 4 bases, and 8 bases lay outside the gene matches. In germline, CDR1 is SGHRS, CDR2 YFSETQ. The DNA for the CDR3 is TGCGCCAGCAGCCCCGGACTAGAAGAGGATACGCAGTATTTT. It specifies CASSPGLEEDTQYF.

V is TRBV7-2 and J is TRBJ2-1; TRBD2 agrees at 10 bases. The junction had 7 bases not matched to a gene; V was cut back by 2 bases and J by 6 bases. Germline V gives CDR1 SGHTA, CDR2 FQGNSA. This CDR3 has 16 residues. CDR3 bases: TGTGCCAGCAGCTTATTTGTTCGGACTAGCGGCAATGAGCAGTTCTTC. Its protein product is CASSLFVRTSGNEQFF.

This clone was recorded only once. The chain is built from TRBV18 and TRBJ1-2; no definite D call. Germline CDR1 reads KGHSH; CDR2 reads LQKENI. V lost 2 bases, J lost 1 base, and 8 bases lay in between. CDR3 length equals 14 residues. The CDR3 DNA reads TGTGCCAGCTCACCATCTACAGATAACTATGGCTACACCTTC. Its translation is CASSPSTDNYGYTF. Filled out from reference TRBV18 and TRBJ1-2, the complete variable domain reads NAGVMQNPRHLVRRRGQEARLRCSPMKGHSHVYWYRQLPEEGLKFMVYLQKENIIDESGMPKERFSAEFPKEGPSILRIQQVVRGDSAAYFCASSPSTDNYGYTFGSGTRLTVV.

This chain connects TRBV25-1 to TRBJ2-5; 7 bases align to TRBD1. The ends lost 4 bases at V and 6 bases at J; junction bases unmatched: 14. Germline values: CDR1 MGHDK, CDR2 SYGVNS. This CDR3 has 16 amino acids. CDR3 nucleotide sequence: TGTGCCAGCAGTGCAGAGGGGGCCACGTTAGTAAAGACCCAGTACTTC. Its protein product is CASSAEGATLVKTQYF.

The chain recombines TRBV7-2 with TRBJ2-3; no firm D call. There are 12 residues in the CDR3. Germline CDR1 and CDR2: SGHTA and FQGNSA. V was trimmed by 5 bases and J by 6 bases, leaving 9 bases between them. Here the CDR3 reads CASSTQRDTQYF. For the CDR3, the DNA is TGTGCCAGCAGCACGCAGAGGGATACGCAGTATTTT.

This clone was seen more than once but under ten times. V and J are TRBV6-4 and TRBJ2-3, with TRBD1 identical over 8 bases. The V gene's germline CDR1 is MRHNA and CDR2 SNTAGT. The CDR3 contains 15 residues. The ends lost 5 bases at V and 2 bases at J; junction bases unmatched: 6. CDR3 nucleotide sequence: TGTGCCAGCAGTCGGACAGGGACCAACACAGATACGCAGTATTTT. Translation gives CASSRTGTNTDTQYF.

This chain connects TRBV27 to TRBJ2-7; 10 nucleotides match TRBD1. Trimming cost V 4 bases and J 2 bases; bases outside gene matches: 5. Germline CDR1 reads MNHEY; CDR2 reads SMNVEV (reference sequence). CDR3 length equals 15 residues. The CDR3 protein is CASSSRTGGPYEQYF. The CDR3 nucleotides read TGTGCCAGCAGTTCTAGGACAGGGGGTCCCTACGAGCAGTACTTC.

The rearrangement links TRBV5-4 to TRBJ2-7; D is perhaps TRBD1 (6 bases). Germline CDR1 reads SGHNT; CDR2 reads YYREEE (reference sequence). Trimming left V 4 bases short and J 0 bases short, with 11 bases between. The CDR3 consists of 14 residues. The DNA for the CDR3 is TGTGCCAGCAGCAAACAGGGCAACTCCTACGAGCAGTACTTC. Protein sequence: CASSKQGNSYEQYF. The full variable domain, with the rest looked up from reference TRBV5-4 and TRBJ2-7, is ETGVTQSPTHLIKTRGQQVTLRCSSQSGHNTVSWYQQALGQGPQFIFQYYREEENGRGNFPPRFSGLQFPNYSSELNVNALELDDSALYLCASSKQGNSYEQYFGPGTRLTVT.

This chain joins TRBV21-1 and TRBJ1-1. TRBV21-1 is a recognized pseudogene. The CDR3 sequence is 14 residues long. The DNA of the CDR3 is TGTGCCAGCAGCATTGAGGCGGATACTACTGAAGCTTTCTTT. Its protein product is CASSIEADTTEAFF.